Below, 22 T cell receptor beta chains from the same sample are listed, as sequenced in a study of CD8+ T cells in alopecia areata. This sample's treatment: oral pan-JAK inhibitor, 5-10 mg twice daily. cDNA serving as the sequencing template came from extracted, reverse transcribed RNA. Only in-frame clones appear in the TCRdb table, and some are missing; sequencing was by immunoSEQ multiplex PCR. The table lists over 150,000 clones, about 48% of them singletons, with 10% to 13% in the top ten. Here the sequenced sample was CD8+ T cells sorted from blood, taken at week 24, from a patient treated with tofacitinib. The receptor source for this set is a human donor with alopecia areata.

The DNA of the CDR3 is TGTGCCACCAGCAGAGATCGACAGGGCTCACCCCTCCACTTT. Its translation is CATSRDRQGSPLHF. This chain uses TRBV15 with TRBJ1-6; 7 bases match TRBD1. With 0 bases clipped from V and 10 bases from J, the junction kept 3 bases outside the gene matches. Germline V gives CDR1 LNHNV, CDR2 YYDKDF (reference sequence). This CDR3 contains 14 residues.

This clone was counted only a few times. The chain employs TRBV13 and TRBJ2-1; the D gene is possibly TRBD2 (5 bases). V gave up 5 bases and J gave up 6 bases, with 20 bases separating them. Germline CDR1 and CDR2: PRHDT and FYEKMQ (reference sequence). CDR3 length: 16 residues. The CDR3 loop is CASSDKGGRRINEQFF. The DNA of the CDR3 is TGTGCCAGCAGCGATAAGGGTGGGAGAAGGATCAATGAGCAGTTCTTC.

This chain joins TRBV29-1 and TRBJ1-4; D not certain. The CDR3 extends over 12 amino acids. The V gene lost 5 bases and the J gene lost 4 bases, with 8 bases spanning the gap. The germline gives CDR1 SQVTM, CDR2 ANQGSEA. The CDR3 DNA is TGCAGCGTTCGGTTGGGTAATGAAAAACTGTTTTTT. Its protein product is CSVRLGNEKLFF.

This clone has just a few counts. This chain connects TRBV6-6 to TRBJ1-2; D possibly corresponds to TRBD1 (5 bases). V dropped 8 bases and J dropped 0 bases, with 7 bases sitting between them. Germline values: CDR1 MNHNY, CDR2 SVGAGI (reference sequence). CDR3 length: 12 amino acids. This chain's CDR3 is CASLQANYGYTF. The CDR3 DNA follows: TGTGCCAGCCTACAGGCTAACTATGGCTACACCTTC.

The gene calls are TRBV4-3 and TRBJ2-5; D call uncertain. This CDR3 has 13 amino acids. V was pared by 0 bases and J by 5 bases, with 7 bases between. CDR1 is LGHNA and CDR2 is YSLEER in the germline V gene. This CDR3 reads CASSQDKKETQYF. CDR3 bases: TGCGCCAGCAGCCAAGATAAGAAGGAGACCCAGTACTTC.

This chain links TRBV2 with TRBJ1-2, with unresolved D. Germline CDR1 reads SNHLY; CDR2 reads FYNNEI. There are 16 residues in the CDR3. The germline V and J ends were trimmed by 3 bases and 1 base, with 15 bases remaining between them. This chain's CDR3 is CASSDLVGLYNYGYTF. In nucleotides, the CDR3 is TGTGCCAGCAGTGACTTAGTTGGGTTATATAACTATGGCTACACCTTC.

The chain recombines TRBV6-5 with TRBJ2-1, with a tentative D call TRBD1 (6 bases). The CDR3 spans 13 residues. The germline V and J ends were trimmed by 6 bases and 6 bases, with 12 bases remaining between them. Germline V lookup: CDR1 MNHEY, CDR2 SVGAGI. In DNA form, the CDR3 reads TGTGCCAGCAGCCCTACAGGGTTCAATGAGCAGTTCTTC. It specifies CASSPTGFNEQFF.

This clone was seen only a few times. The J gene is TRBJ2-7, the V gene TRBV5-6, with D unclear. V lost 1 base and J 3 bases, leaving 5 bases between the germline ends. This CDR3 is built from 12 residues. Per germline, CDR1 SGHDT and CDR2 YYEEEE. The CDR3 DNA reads TGTGCCAGCAGCTTGCAGGACTACGAGCAGTACTTC. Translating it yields CASSLQDYEQYF. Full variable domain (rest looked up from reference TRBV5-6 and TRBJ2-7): DAGVTQSPTHLIKTRGQQVTLRCSPKSGHDTVSWYQQALGQGPQFIFQYYEEEERQRGNFPDRFSGHQFPNYSSELNVNALLLGDSALYLCASSLQDYEQYFGPGTRLTVT.

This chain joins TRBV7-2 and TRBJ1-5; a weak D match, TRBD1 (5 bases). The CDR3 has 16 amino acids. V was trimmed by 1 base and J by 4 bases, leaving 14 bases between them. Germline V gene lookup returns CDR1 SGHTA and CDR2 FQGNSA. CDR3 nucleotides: TGTGCCAGCAGCTTAGACGTAGGGGAAAGTAATCAGCCCCAGCATTTT. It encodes CASSLDVGESNQPQHF.

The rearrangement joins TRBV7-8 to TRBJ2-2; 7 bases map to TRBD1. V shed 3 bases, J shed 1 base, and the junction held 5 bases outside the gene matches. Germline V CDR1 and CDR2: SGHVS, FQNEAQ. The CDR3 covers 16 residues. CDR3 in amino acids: CASSLLQGENTGELFF. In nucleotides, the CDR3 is TGTGCCAGCAGCTTGCTCCAGGGGGAGAACACCGGGGAGCTGTTTTTT.

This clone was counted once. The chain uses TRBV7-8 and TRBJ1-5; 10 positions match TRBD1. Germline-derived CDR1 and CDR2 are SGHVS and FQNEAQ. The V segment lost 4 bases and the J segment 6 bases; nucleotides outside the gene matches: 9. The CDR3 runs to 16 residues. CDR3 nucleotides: TGTGCCAGCAGCTCACCCGGGACAGGGGTTGGTCAGCCCCAGCATTTT. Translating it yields CASSSPGTGVGQPQHF.

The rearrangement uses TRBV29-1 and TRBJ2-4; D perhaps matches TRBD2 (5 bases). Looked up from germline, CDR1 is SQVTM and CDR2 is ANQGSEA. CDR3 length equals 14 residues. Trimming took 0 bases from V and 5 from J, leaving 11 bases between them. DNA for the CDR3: TGCAGCGTTGAAGAAGGGAGAGCTGAAAACATTCAGTACTTC. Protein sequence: CSVEEGRAENIQYF.

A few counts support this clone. Written as DNA, the CDR3 is TGTGCCAGCAGCGGGAGGGACAGGGCCTACAATGAGCAGTTCTTC. Translated, it gives CASSGRDRAYNEQFF. This chain joins TRBV13 and TRBJ2-1; the match to TRBD1 covers 9 bases. The CDR3 has 15 amino acids. Germline V gene data show CDR1 as PRHDT and CDR2 as FYEKMQ (reference sequence). V lost 5 bases to trimming and J lost 2 bases; unmatched junction nucleotides: 4.

Here the CDR3 reads CASSLGSEKLFF. The CDR3 coding sequence is TGTGCCAGCAGCTTAGGGAGCGAAAAACTGTTTTTT. This rearrangement joins TRBV7-9 to TRBJ1-4, with D unresolved. Germline-derived CDR1 and CDR2 are SEHNR and FQNEAQ (reference sequence). Trimming pared 1 base from V and 8 bases from J, leaving 5 bases between. The CDR3 runs 12 residues. Full variable domain (rest looked up from reference TRBV7-9 and TRBJ1-4): DTGVSQNPRHKITKRGQNVTFRCDPISEHNRLYWYRQTLGQGPEFLTYFQNEAQLEKSRLLSDRFSAERPKGSFSTLEIQRTEQGDSAMYLCASSLGSEKLFFGSGTQLSVL.

This CDR3 reads CASRRDKRADTQYF. The CDR3 DNA is TGTGCCAGTCGCCGGGACAAGAGGGCCGATACGCAGTATTTT. The chain combines TRBV7-9 with TRBJ2-3, with D possibly TRBD1 on 6 matching bases. V was cut by 9 bases and J by 6 bases, with 19 bases left in between. Per germline, CDR1 SEHNR and CDR2 FQNEAQ (reference sequence). The CDR3 is 14 amino acids.

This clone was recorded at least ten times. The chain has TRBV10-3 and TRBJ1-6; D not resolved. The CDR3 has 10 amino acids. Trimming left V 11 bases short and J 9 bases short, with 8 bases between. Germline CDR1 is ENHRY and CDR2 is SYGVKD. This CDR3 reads CAVGRSPLHF. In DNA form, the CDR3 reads TGTGCCGTCGGCCGTTCACCCCTCCACTTT.

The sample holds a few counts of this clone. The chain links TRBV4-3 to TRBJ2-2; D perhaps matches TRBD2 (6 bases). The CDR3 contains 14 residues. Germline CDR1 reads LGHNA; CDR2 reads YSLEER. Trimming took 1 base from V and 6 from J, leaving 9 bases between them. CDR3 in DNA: TGCGCCAGCAGCCAAGTTAGGGAGGCCGGGGAGCTGTTTTTT. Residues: CASSQVREAGELFF.

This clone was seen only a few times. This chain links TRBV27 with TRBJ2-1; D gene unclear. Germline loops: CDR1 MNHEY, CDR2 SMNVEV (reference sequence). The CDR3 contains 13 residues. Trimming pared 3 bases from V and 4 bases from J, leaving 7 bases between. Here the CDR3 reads CASSFSPYNEQFF. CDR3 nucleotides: TGTGCCAGCAGTTTTAGTCCATACAATGAGCAGTTCTTC.

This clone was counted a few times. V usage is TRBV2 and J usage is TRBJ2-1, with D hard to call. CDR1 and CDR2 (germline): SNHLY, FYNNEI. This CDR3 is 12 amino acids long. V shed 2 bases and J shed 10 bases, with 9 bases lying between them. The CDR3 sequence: CASSEWLREQFF. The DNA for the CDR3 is TGTGCCAGCAGTGAATGGCTCCGGGAGCAGTTCTTC.

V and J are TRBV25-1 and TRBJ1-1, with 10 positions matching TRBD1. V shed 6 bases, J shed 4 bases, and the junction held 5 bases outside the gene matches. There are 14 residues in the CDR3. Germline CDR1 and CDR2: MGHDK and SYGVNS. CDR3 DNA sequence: TGTGCCAGCAGCGCCTGGACAGGGGGCACTGAAGCTTTCTTT. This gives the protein CASSAWTGGTEAFF.

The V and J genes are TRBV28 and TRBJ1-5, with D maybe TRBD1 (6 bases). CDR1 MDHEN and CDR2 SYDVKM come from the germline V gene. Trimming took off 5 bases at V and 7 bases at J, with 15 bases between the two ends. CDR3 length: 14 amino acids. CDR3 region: CASSRRQDQQPQHF. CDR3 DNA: TGTGCCAGCAGTCGTCGACAGGATCAACAGCCCCAGCATTTT.

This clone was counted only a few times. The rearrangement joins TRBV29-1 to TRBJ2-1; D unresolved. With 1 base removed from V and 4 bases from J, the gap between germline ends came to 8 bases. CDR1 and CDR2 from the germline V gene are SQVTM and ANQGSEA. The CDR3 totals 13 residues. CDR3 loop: CSVEGGEYNEQFF. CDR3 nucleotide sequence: TGCAGCGTTGAAGGTGGGGAATACAATGAGCAGTTCTTC.